The clone carrying this T cell receptor (beta chain) was observed a single time. As yet, its antigen is unknown. This entry comes from a study of early T cells in non-severe SARS-CoV-2 infection. At the level of the study: From unsorted whole blood, bulk RNA was sequenced, and the chains remained unpaired. Broader study findings: VDJdb matching, biased toward anti-spike CD8 responses, missed private and CD4 specificities.

The protocol attached unique molecular identifiers to individual cDNA molecules. TCRdb recomputed calls from the 5' RACE reads with MiXCR, one row per CDR3 protein. The sample holds about 83,000 distinct CDR3 sequences, more than 9% seen once. Germline CDR1 reads SQVTM; CDR2 reads ANQGSEA. The V gene lost 7 bases and the J gene lost 0 bases, with 11 bases spanning the gap. This CDR3 region has 13 residues. The genes are TRBV29-1 and TRBJ2-3; TRBD2 is a possible D gene (6 bases). This clonotype was sampled from an adult who was a healthcare worker with PCR-confirmed SARS-CoV-2 infection or an uninfected control (not recorded which). Specimen: whole blood. The CDR3 here is CSALSGSTDTQYF. As DNA, the CDR3 is TGCAGCGCCCTTAGCGGTAGCACAGATACGCAGTATTTT.